This TCR beta chain was recorded in a study of T cell changes during pregnancy in multiple sclerosis. V shed 0 bases and J 5 bases; nucleotides not matched to a gene: 9. The CDR3 has 17 residues. Germline lookup yields CDR1 SQVTM and CDR2 ANQGSEA. The table came from immunoSEQ multiplex PCR; TCRdb's copy has only in-frame clones and leaves some out. The data show about 40,000 clones, 80% to 90% seen once. The TCR sequence derives from a female donor in good health, enrolled as a control in a pregnancy study. This chain joins TRBV29-1 and TRBJ2-5; 13 bases map to TRBD2. This sample comprised peripheral blood, obtained in the first trimester of pregnancy. CDR3 region: CSVEDRPTSGGSETQYF. The CDR3, as DNA: TGCAGCGTTGAAGATCGGCCGACTAGCGGGGGGTCGGAGACCCAGTACTTC.